The present T cell receptor beta chain was sequenced within a study of a mutant IDH1 vaccine in newly diagnosed glioma. General study points: There were vaccine-induced immune responses in roughly 92% of the patients.

As concerns this clone: What it binds is unknown. In the same sample, other DNA sequences code for this CDR3.

Generated by immunoSEQ multiplex PCR, the TCRdb table keeps only in-frame clones and is missing some. The sample carries about 63,000 clones, 65% to 85% recorded once. Trimming left V 2 bases short and J 5 bases short, with 6 bases between. Germline CDR1 reads SGHNT; CDR2 reads YENEEA. The CDR3 is 12 amino acids. The time point was: baseline, week 1 (first vaccination visit). Noted treatment: pre-vaccination baseline after standard-of-care therapy. The donor cohort comprised cases of new WHO grade 3 or 4 IDH1-mutant, ATRX-lost astrocytoma. This sequence originates from a woman in her late teens or twenties with glioma. Some clones in this sample may be carry-over from other donors' samples. Sequences were derived from peripheral blood mononuclear cells (PBMCs), sampled from a glioma patient treated with radiotherapy, temozolomide or both. J is TRBJ2-5 and V is TRBV11-3; D is possibly TRBD2 (5 bases). The CDR3 sequence is CASSLSGETQYF. CDR3 nucleotides: TGTGCCAGCAGCTTATCGGGGGAGACCCAGTACTTC.